This is a list of T cell receptor beta chains from one sample in a study of CD8+CD57+ T cells in acquired aplastic anemia. TCRdb re-analysed the reads in MiXCR, keeping a single row per CDR3 protein. The data contain roughly 180,000 distinct CDR3 sequences, roughly 50% of them seen just once; the ten biggest clones take up 13%. Sequences were obtained from sorted CD4+, CD8+, or CD8+CD57+ T cells (not recorded which) from PBMCs. These receptors originate from a human donor with aplastic anemia. Both conserved end residues are part of each CDR3. The D gene is left open where the match is weak. Size is omitted from some rows. Given values are once, few, many or a class for expanded clones.

size: .
J: TRBJ1-5
D: .
V: TRBV5-6
CDR3: CASSSAGNQPQHF
DNA: TGTGCCAGCAGCTCTGCGGGCAATCAGCCCCAGCATTTT

size: once
J: TRBJ2-5
D: TRBD2
V: TRBV2
CDR3: CASSVRRGVETQYF
DNA: TGTGCCAGCAGTGTAAGACGGGGGGTAGAGACCCAGTACTTC

size: many
J: TRBJ2-6
D: .
V: TRBV7-8
CDR3: CASRSGTRGGTGANVLTF
DNA: TGTGCCAGCAGATCCGGGACACGGGGTGGCACGGGGGCCAACGTCCTGACTTTC

size: .
J: TRBJ1-1
D: .
V: TRBV2
CDR3: CASSDLGGNTEAFF
DNA: TGTGCCAGCAGTGATTTGGGGGGGAACACTGAAGCTTTCTTT

size: few
J: TRBJ2-5
D: .
V: TRBV18
CDR3: CASSPRAGQETQYF
DNA: TGTGCCAGCTCACCACGGGCAGGTCAAGAGACCCAGTACTTC

size: .
J: TRBJ2-7
D: TRBD1
V: TRBV9
CDR3: CASSDGQGAYEQYF
DNA: TGTGCCAGCAGCGACGGACAGGGGGCCTACGAGCAGTACTTC

size: many
J: TRBJ1-2
D: .
V: TRBV4-1
CDR3: CASSPSPGKLGGYTF
DNA: TGCGCCAGCAGCCCCTCCCCGGGGAAGCTTGGTGGCTACACCTTC

size: .
J: TRBJ2-5
D: TRBD2
V: TRBV7-6
CDR3: CASSLGGTSGETQYF
DNA: TGTGCCAGCAGTTTAGGGGGGACTAGCGGAGAGACCCAGTACTTC

size: .
J: TRBJ1-2
D: TRBD1
V: TRBV2
CDR3: CASSGTGGGDGYTF
DNA: TGTGCCAGCAGTGGGACAGGGGGCGGGGATGGCTACACCTTC

size: once
J: TRBJ1-1
D: .
V: TRBV9
CDR3: CASSVRDGFNTEAFF
DNA: TGTGCCAGCAGCGTAAGGGACGGTTTTAACACTGAAGCCTTCTTT

size: .
J: TRBJ2-2
D: TRBD1
V: TRBV5-4
CDR3: CASSSNGTGVSTGELFF
DNA: TGTGCCAGCAGCTCGAACGGGACAGGGGTCTCGACCGGGGAGCTGTTTTTT

size: .
J: TRBJ1-1
D: .
V: TRBV29-1
CDR3: CSVEVWARELEAFF
DNA: TGCAGCGTTGAGGTCTGGGCAAGAGAACTTGAAGCTTTCTTT

size: .
J: TRBJ2-1
D: TRBD2
V: TRBV7-4
CDR3: CASSIHAGGYNEQFF
DNA: TGTGCCAGCAGCATACACGCGGGAGGGTACAATGAGCAGTTCTTC

size: many
J: TRBJ1-5
D: TRBD1
V: TRBV20-1
CDR3: CSASYGQGQNQPQHF
DNA: TGCAGTGCTAGTTACGGACAGGGGCAAAATCAGCCCCAGCATTTT

size: few
J: TRBJ1-6
D: TRBD1
V: TRBV30
CDR3: CAWSVRPQGDSPLHF
DNA: TGTGCCTGGAGTGTTCGGCCTCAGGGGGATTCACCCCTCCACTTT

size: many
J: TRBJ2-3
D: .
V: TRBV3-1
CDR3: CASSQDTGRTDTQYF
DNA: TGTGCCAGCAGCCAGGATACGGGGCGCACAGATACGCAGTATTTT

size: .
J: TRBJ2-3
D: TRBD2
V: TRBV5-1
CDR3: CASSLLAGGQSTDTQYF
DNA: TGCGCCAGCAGCTTACTAGCGGGGGGGCAGAGCACAGATACGCAGTATTTT

size: .
J: TRBJ1-6
D: .
V: TRBV7-9
CDR3: CASSPAGRPDSPLHF
DNA: TGTGCCAGCAGCCCAGCAGGGCGGCCTGATTCACCCCTCCACTTT

size: many
J: TRBJ2-3
D: .
V: TRBV2
CDR3: CASSHTGTQNTDTQYF
DNA: TGTGCCAGCAGCCACACAGGGACGCAAAACACAGATACGCAGTATTTT

size: .
J: TRBJ2-2
D: TRBD1
V: TRBV7-9
CDR3: CASSSGDRETGELFF
DNA: TGTGCCAGCAGTAGTGGGGACAGGGAAACCGGGGAGCTGTTTTTT

size: few
J: TRBJ2-5
D: TRBD1
V: TRBV19
CDR3: CASRGQGGETQYF
DNA: TGTGCCAGTAGGGGACAGGGAGGAGAGACCCAGTACTTC

size: many
J: TRBJ1-5
D: .
V: TRBV19
CDR3: CASSSQGNSNQPQHF
DNA: TGTGCCAGTAGTAGTCAGGGGAATAGCAATCAGCCCCAGCATTTT

size: many
J: TRBJ2-5
D: TRBD2
V: TRBV2
CDR3: CASSELAGQTQPQYF
DNA: TGTGCCAGCAGTGAGCTAGCGGGGCAGACCCAGCCCCAGTACTTC

size: .
J: TRBJ2-7
D: .
V: TRBV7-2
CDR3: CASSLGTEGPYEQYF
DNA: TGTGCCAGCAGCTTAGGGACGGAGGGGCCCTACGAGCAGTACTTC

size: .
J: TRBJ2-5
D: TRBD2
V: TRBV2
CDR3: CAIWTSGGASETQYF
DNA: TGTGCCATCTGGACTAGCGGGGGGGCCTCGGAGACCCAGTACTTC

size: .
J: TRBJ1-1
D: .
V: TRBV3-1
CDR3: CASSQEGLKAWDTEAFF
DNA: TGTGCCAGCAGCCAAGAAGGCCTTAAAGCATGGGACACTGAAGCTTTCTTT

size: .
J: TRBJ1-2
D: .
V: TRBV19
CDR3: CASSYRNFYGYTF
DNA: TGTGCCAGTAGTTACAGGAATTTTTATGGCTACACCTTC

size: once
J: TRBJ2-1
D: .
V: TRBV10-3
CDR3: CAISDSVRTNNEQFF
DNA: TGTGCCATCAGTGACTCGGTACGGACGAACAATGAGCAGTTCTTC

size: few
J: TRBJ1-1
D: .
V: TRBV20-1
CDR3: CSARDPSPAGTEAFF
DNA: TGCAGTGCTAGAGATCCCTCCCCGGCTGGGACTGAAGCTTTCTTT

size: few
J: TRBJ2-5
D: .
V: TRBV5-5
CDR3: CASSLGDFGGSQETQYF
DNA: TGTGCCAGCAGCTTGGGGGACTTTGGGGGGTCCCAAGAGACCCAGTACTTC

size: many
J: TRBJ1-2
D: .
V: TRBV7-2
CDR3: CASSQQPDRRGYTF
DNA: TGTGCCAGCAGCCAACAACCCGACAGGCGAGGCTACACCTTC

size: once
J: TRBJ1-2
D: .
V: TRBV5-1
CDR3: CASSPTADYGYTF
DNA: TGCGCCAGCAGCCCTACAGCAGACTATGGCTACACCTTC

size: few
J: TRBJ1-2
D: .
V: TRBV29-1
CDR3: CSVDDTLYGYTF
DNA: TGCAGCGTTGACGACACGCTCTATGGCTACACCTTC

size: .
J: TRBJ2-5
D: TRBD2
V: TRBV20-1
CDR3: CSARVSGETQYF
DNA: TGCAGTGCTAGAGTTAGCGGGGAGACCCAGTACTTC

size: .
J: TRBJ2-7
D: .
V: TRBV2
CDR3: CASSGEGTGEQYF
DNA: TGTGCCAGCAGTGGGGAAGGAACCGGGGAGCAGTACTTC

size: .
J: TRBJ1-1
D: TRBD1
V: TRBV2
CDR3: CASSPRTGVGEAFF
DNA: TGTGCCAGCAGTCCCCGGACAGGGGTCGGTGAAGCTTTCTTT

size: few
J: TRBJ1-2
D: .
V: TRBV15
CDR3: CATSGGVSYGYTF
DNA: TGTGCCACCAGCGGGGGAGTTAGCTATGGCTACACCTTC

size: few
J: TRBJ1-2
D: TRBD1
V: TRBV2
CDR3: CASKDRVDGYTF
DNA: TGTGCCAGCAAAGACAGGGTTGATGGCTACACCTTC

size: many
J: TRBJ1-1
D: TRBD1
V: TRBV25-1
CDR3: CASSESAGGTEAFF
DNA: TGTGCCAGCAGTGAATCGGCAGGGGGAACTGAAGCTTTCTTT

size: .
J: TRBJ1-5
D: .
V: TRBV2
CDR3: CASSESGGQWQPQHF
DNA: TGTGCCAGCAGTGAAAGCGGGGGGCAGTGGCAGCCCCAGCATTTT

size: few
J: TRBJ1-2
D: .
V: TRBV29-1
CDR3: CSGGESGGYTF
DNA: TGCAGCGGGGGGGAGTCGGGTGGCTACACCTTC

size: .
J: TRBJ2-1
D: TRBD2
V: TRBV3-1
CDR3: CASSHPLASGTYNEQFF
DNA: TGTGCCAGCAGCCATCCCCTCGCTAGCGGGACCTACAATGAGCAGTTCTTC

size: .
J: TRBJ1-3
D: .
V: TRBV19
CDR3: CASSIGVSGNTIYF
DNA: TGTGCCAGTAGTATAGGGGTCTCTGGAAACACCATATATTTT

size: few
J: TRBJ1-6
D: TRBD1
V: TRBV19
CDR3: CASMGTGGHSPLHF
DNA: TGTGCCAGTATGGGGACAGGGGGGCATTCACCCCTCCACTTT

size: few
J: TRBJ1-5
D: TRBD1
V: TRBV6-5
CDR3: CASSYGQGSNQPQHF
DNA: TGTGCCAGCAGTTACGGACAGGGGTCCAATCAGCCCCAGCATTTT

size: .
J: TRBJ1-6
D: .
V: TRBV2
CDR3: CASTRRGDGNSPLHF
DNA: TGTGCCAGCACCCGACGCGGTGATGGTAATTCACCCCTCCACTTT